This T cell receptor beta chain is drawn from a study of shared clonotypes between healthy human individuals. The donors were adults (healthy and HIV-negative) with no recent acute infections or vaccinations. DNA input for the unsorted PBMC replicate PCRs was about 300 ng, 30,000 to 35,000 T cell genomes. The protocol was immunoSEQ multiplex PCR, while the TCRdb copy is restricted to in-frame clones and leaves out a portion. The repertoire holds around 500,000 clones, with almost 80% as singletons. This clonotype originated in a woman in her thirties or forties in good health. Some clones in this sample may be carry-over from other donors' samples. Sequencing input: PBMCs.

The CDR3 DNA sequence: TGTGCCAGCAGCCGAGTCCCTAGCGGCAACTTCTGGGAGACCCAGTACTTC. As protein: CASSRVPSGNFWETQYF. The rearrangement joins TRBV7-2 to TRBJ2-5; 7 positions agree with TRBD2. Germline V lookup: CDR1 SGHTA, CDR2 FQGNSA. V gave up 5 bases and J gave up 5 bases; unmatched junction bases: 17. The CDR3 is made up of 17 amino acids.